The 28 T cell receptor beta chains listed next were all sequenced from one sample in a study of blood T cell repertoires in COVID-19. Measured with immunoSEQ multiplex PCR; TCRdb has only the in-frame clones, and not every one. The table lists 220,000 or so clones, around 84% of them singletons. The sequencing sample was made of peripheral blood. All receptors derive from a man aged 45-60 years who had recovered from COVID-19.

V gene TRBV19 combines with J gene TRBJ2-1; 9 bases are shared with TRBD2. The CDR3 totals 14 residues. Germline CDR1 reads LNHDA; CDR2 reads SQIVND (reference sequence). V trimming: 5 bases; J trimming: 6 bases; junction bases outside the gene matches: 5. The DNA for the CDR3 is TGTGCCAGTAGTCGCGGGAGGGCCATCAATGAGCAGTTCTTC. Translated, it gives CASSRGRAINEQFF. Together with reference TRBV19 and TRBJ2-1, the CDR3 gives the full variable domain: DGGITQSPKYLFRKEGQNVTLSCEQNLNHDAMYWYRQDPGQGLRLIYYSQIVNDFQKGDIAEGYSVSREKKESFPLTVTSAQKNPTAFYLCASSRGRAINEQFFGPGTRLTVL.

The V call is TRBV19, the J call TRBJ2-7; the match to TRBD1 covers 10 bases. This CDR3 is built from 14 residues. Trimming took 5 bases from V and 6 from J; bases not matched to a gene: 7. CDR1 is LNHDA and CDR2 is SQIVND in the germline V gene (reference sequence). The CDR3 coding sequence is TGTGCCAGTAGTTTTCGACAGGGGGCGCGCGAGCAGTACTTC. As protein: CASSFRQGAREQYF.

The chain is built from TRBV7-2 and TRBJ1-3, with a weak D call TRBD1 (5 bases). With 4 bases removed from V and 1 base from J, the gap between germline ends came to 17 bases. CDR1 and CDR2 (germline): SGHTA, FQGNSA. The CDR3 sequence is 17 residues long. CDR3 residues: CASSSYGGMISGNTIYF. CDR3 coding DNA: TGTGCCAGCAGCTCATACGGGGGAATGATTTCTGGAAACACCATATATTTT.

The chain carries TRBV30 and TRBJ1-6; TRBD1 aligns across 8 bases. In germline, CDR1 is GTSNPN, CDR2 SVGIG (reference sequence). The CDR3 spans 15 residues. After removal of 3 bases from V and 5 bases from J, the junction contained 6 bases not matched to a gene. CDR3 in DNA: TGTGCCTGGAGGCCAGGGGGCGCCAATAATTCACCCCTCCACTTT. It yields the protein CAWRPGGANNSPLHF.

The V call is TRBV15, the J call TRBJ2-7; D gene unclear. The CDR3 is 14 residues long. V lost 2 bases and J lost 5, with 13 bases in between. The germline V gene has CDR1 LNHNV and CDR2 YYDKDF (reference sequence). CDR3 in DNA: TGTGCCACCAGCAGATCGGGTTCATGGAACGAGCAGTACTTC. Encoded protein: CATSRSGSWNEQYF. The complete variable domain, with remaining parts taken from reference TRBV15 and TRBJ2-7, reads DAMVIQNPRYQVTQFGKPVTLSCSQTLNHNVMYWYQQKSSQAPKLLFHYYDKDFNNEADTPDNFQSRRPNTSFCFLDIRSPGLGDTAMYLCATSRSGSWNEQYFGPGTRLTVT.

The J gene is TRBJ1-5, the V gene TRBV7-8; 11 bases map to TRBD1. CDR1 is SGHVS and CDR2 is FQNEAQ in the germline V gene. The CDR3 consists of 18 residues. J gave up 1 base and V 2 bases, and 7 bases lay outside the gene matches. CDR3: CASSLRTGGPLSNQPQHF. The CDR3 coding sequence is TGTGCCAGCAGCTTACGGACAGGGGGCCCCCTGAGCAATCAGCCCCAGCATTTT. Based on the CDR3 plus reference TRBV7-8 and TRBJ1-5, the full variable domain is GAGVSQSPRYKVAKRGQDVALRCDPISGHVSLFWYQQALGQGPEFLTYFQNEAQLDKSGLPSDRFFAERPEGSVSTLKIQRTQQEDSAVYLCASSLRTGGPLSNQPQHFGDGTRLSIL.

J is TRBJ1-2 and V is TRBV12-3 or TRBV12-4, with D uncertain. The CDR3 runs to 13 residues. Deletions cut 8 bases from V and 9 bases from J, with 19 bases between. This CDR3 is CASRGTSTGSYTF. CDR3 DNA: TGTGCCAGCCGGGGTACCTCGACGGGCAGCTACACCTTC.

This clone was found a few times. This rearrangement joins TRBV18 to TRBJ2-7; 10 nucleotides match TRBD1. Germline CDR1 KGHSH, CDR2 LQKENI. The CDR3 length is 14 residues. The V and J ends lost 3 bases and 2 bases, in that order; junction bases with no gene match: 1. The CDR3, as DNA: TGTGCCAGCTCACCCGGGACAGGGGCCTACGAGCAGTACTTC. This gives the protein CASSPGTGAYEQYF.

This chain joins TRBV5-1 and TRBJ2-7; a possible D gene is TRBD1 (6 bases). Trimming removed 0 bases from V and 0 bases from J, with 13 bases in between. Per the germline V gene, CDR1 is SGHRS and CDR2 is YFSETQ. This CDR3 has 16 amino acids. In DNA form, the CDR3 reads TGCGCCAGCAGCTTGGGGGCAGGGGCAAACTCCTACGAGCAGTACTTC. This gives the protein CASSLGAGANSYEQYF.

CDR3 sequence: CASSLDVGGASAYEQYF. The DNA of the CDR3 is TGTGCCAGCAGCTTAGACGTAGGGGGCGCTTCGGCCTACGAGCAGTACTTC. This sequence joins TRBV7-9 and TRBJ2-7; 7 nucleotides agree with TRBD1. Germline trimming cut 1 base from V and 2 bases from J; bases unmatched to any gene: 11. The CDR3 has 17 residues. Germline lookup yields CDR1 SEHNR and CDR2 FQNEAQ (reference sequence).

The CDR3 nucleotides read TGTGCCAGCAGTCCAAGGGGAGGGGGAGCAACTAATGAAAAACTGTTTTTT. Residues: CASSPRGGGATNEKLFF. This rearrangement joins TRBV6-6 to TRBJ1-4; D is perhaps TRBD1 (6 bases). Germline assignment: CDR1 MNHNY and CDR2 SVGAGI (reference sequence). This CDR3 is built from 17 residues. V lost 5 bases and J 0 bases, leaving 16 bases between the germline ends.

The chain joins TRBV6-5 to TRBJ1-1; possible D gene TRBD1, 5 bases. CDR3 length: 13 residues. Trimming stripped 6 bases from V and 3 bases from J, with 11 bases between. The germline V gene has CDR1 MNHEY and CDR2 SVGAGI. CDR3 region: CASRRQIYTEAFF. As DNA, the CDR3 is TGTGCCAGCAGGCGACAGATATACACTGAAGCTTTCTTT.

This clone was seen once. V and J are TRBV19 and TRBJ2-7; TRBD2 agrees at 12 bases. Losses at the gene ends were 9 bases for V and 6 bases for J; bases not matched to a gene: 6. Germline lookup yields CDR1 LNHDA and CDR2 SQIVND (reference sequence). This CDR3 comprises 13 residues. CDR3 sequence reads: CASMTSGSGEQYF. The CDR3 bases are TGTGCCAGCATGACTAGCGGGAGTGGCGAGCAGTACTTC.

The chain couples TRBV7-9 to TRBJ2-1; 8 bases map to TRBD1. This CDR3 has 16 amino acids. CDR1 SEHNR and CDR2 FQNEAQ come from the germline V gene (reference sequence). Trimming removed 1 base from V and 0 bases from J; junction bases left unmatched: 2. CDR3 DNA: TGTGCCAGCAGCTTAGACAGGGGGAGCTCCTACAATGAGCAGTTCTTC. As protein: CASSLDRGSSYNEQFF.

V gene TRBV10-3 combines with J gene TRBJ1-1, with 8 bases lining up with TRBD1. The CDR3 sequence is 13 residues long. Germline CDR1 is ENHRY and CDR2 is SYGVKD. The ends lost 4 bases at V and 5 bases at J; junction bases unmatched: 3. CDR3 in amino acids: CAISADRGTEAFF. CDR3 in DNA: TGTGCCATCAGTGCAGACAGGGGAACTGAAGCTTTCTTT.

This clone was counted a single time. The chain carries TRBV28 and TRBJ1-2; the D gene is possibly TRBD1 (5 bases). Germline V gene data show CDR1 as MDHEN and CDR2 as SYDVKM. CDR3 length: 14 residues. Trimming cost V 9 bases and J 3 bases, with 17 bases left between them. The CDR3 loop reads CASWRGDRYYGYTF. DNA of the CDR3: TGTGCCAGTTGGCGGGGAGACAGATACTATGGCTACACCTTC.

The CDR3: CASSTAQRGNQPQHF. CDR3 nucleotides: TGTGCCAGTAGTACCGCCCAGAGGGGCAATCAGCCCCAGCATTTT. V is TRBV19 and J is TRBJ1-5; D unresolved. Trimming took 4 bases from V and 2 from J, leaving 12 bases between them. Germline loops: CDR1 LNHDA, CDR2 SQIVND (reference sequence). CDR3 length equals 15 residues.

The CDR3 sequence: CASSETGTGDTGELFF. CDR3 sequence (DNA): TGTGCCAGCAGTGAAACCGGGACAGGGGACACCGGGGAGCTGTTTTTT. The rearrangement links TRBV25-1 to TRBJ2-2; TRBD1 agrees at 10 bases. The CDR3 extends over 16 amino acids. The V gene end was trimmed by 2 bases and the J gene end by 3 bases; junction bases not matched to a gene: 3. The germline V gene encodes CDR1 MGHDK and CDR2 SYGVNS.

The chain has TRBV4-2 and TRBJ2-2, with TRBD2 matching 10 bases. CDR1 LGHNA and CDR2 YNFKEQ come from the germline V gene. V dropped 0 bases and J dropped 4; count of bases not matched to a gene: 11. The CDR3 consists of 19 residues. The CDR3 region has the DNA TGTGCCAGCAGCCAAGATGGGGTTTGGTCTAGCGGGGGCACCGGGGAGCTGTTTTTT. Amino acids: CASSQDGVWSSGGTGELFF.

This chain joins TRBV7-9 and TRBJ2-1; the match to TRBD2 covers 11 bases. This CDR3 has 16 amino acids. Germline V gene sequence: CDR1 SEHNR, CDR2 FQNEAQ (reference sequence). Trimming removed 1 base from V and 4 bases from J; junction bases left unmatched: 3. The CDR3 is CASSLETSGSYNEQFF. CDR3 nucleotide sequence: TGTGCCAGCAGCTTAGAAACTAGCGGGAGTTACAATGAGCAGTTCTTC.

The CDR3 loop reads CASRELAGVEEQYF. Written as DNA, the CDR3 is TGTGCCAGCAGAGAACTAGCGGGAGTGGAGGAGCAGTACTTC. The rearrangement joins TRBV27 to TRBJ2-7; 11 bases are shared with TRBD2. Per the germline V gene, CDR1 is MNHEY and CDR2 is SMNVEV (reference sequence). The CDR3 has 14 amino acids. The V segment lost 6 bases and the J segment 7 bases; nucleotides outside the gene matches: 8.

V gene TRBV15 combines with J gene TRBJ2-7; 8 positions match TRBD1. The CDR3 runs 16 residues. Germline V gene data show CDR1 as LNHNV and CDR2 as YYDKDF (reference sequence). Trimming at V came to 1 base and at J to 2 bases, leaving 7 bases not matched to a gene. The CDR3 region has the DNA TGTGCCACCAGCAGAGGCGGACAGGGACTGACCTACGAGCAGTACTTC. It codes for CATSRGGQGLTYEQYF.

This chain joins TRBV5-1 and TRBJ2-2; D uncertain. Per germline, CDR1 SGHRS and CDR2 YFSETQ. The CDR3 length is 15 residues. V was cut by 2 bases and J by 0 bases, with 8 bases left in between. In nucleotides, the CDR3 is TGCGCCAGCAGCTTACCAGGTTCGAACACCGGGGAGCTGTTTTTT. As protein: CASSLPGSNTGELFF. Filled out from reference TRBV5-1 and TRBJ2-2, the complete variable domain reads KAGVTQTPRYLIKTRGQQVTLSCSPISGHRSVSWYQQTPGQGLQFLFEYFSETQRNKGNFPGRFSGRQFSNSRSEMNVSTLELGDSALYLCASSLPGSNTGELFFGEGSRLTVL.

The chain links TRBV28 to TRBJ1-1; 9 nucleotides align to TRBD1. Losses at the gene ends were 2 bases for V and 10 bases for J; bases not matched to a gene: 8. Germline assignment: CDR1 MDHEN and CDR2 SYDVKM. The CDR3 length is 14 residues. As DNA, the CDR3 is TGTGCCAGCAGTTTAAGGGACAGGGTGAAAAGAGCTTTCTTT. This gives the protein CASSLRDRVKRAFF.

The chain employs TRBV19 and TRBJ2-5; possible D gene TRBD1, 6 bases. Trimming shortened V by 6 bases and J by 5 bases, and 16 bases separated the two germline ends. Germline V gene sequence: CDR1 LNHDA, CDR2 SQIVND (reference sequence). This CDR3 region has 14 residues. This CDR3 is CASSPGQGWETQYF. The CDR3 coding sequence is TGTGCCAGTAGCCCGGGACAAGGCTGGGAGACCCAGTACTTC.

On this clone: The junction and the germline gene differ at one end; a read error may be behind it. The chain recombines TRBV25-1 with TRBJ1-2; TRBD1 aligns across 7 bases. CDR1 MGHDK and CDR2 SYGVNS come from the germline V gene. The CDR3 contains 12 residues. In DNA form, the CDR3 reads TGTGCCAGCACTGAAGGGGGCCGTGGCTACACCTTC. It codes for CASTEGGRGYTF.

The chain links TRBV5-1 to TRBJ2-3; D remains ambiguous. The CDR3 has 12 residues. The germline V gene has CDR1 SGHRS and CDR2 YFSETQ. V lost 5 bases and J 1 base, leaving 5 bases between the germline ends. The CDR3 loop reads CASSRGTDTQYF. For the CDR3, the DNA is TGCGCCAGCAGTCGCGGCACAGATACGCAGTATTTT.

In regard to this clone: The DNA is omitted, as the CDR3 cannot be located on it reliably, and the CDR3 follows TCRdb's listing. The CDR3 region is CASSTSTRTGEQYF. The rearrangement links TRBV6-5 to TRBJ2-7; TRBD2, the D gene given by the table, was not confirmed from the DNA. With termini counted, the CDR3 has 14 amino acids. Germline V CDR1 and CDR2: MNHEY, SVGAGI.